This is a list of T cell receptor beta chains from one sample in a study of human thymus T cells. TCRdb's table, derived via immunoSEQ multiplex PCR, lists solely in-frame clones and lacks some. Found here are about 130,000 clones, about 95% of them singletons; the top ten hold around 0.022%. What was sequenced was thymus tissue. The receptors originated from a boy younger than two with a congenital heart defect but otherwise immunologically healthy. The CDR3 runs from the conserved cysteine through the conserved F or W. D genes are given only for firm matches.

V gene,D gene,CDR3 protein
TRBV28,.,CASTLDGSTGELFF
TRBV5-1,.,CASSLDGAQETQYF
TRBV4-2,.,CASSQELCRLPQPQHF
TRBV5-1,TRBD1,CASSLGTGVYGYTF
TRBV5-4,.,CASSPLSSSYNEQFF
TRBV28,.,CASSIQGASSPLHF
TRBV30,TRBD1,CAWTGGGYGYTF
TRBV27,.,CASRKEGGNYGYTF
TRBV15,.,CATSRGRRNQPQHF
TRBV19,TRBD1,CASSNGTVRRVGKTF
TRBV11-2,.,CASSPRGGGRDTQYF
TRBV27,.,CASSPLGGYYEQYF
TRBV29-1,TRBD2,CSVTSPGTSGPEETQYF
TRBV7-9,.,CASSCQRNYGYTF
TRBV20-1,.,CSANGEQYF
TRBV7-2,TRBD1,CASSPTVDGQVISYNEQFF
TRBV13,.,CASSLGSNQPQHF
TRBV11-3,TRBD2,CASSPGGDEQFF
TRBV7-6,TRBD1,CASSADRGYSYNEQFF
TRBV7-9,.,CASSSLYYGYTF
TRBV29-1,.,CSVELGQRGINTEAFF
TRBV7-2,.,CASSLYPKTGSYGYTF
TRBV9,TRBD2,CASSVGGLAGSQFF
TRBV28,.,CASSSGSYGYTF
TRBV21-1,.,CASSRRRRWETQYF